This TCR beta chain was recovered during a study of siplizumab effects on memory and regulatory T cells. Sequenced by immunoSEQ multiplex PCR; TCRdb stores in-frame clones only, minus some. The sample includes some 97,000 clones, just over 90% of them seen just once. This CDR3 has 15 residues. Germline CDR1 reads MNHEY; CDR2 reads SMNVEV (reference sequence). Trimming took 5 bases from V and 5 from J, leaving 15 bases between them. The source material was Tregs sorted from blood. This TCR was recovered from a human donor in good health. The chain uses TRBV27 and TRBJ1-4; D is uncertain. The CDR3 is CASSPIPPRNEKLFF. The CDR3 nucleotides are TGTGCCAGCAGTCCTATCCCCCCCCGGAATGAAAAACTGTTTTTT.